These 17 T cell receptor beta chains were all obtained from the same sample, sequenced in a study of neurological immune-mediated disorders. TCRdb itself ran the 5' RACE reads through MiXCR, one entry per CDR3 protein. Of about 59,000 distinct CDR3 sequences listed, more than 9.5% are singletons. The material sequenced was PBMCs. The receptors were gathered from a woman aged 55-75 years with HTLV-1-associated myelopathy (HAM/TSP).

This clonotype was picked up many times. The V call is TRBV7-8, the J call TRBJ1-2; D uncertain. CDR3 size: 14 residues. The germline V gene has CDR1 SGHVS and CDR2 FQNEAQ. With 0 bases removed from V and 0 bases from J, the gap between germline ends came to 5 bases. Here the CDR3 reads CASSLAQTNYGYTF. The CDR3 DNA reads as TGTGCCAGCAGCTTAGCGCAAACTAACTATGGCTACACCTTC.

This clonotype was seen at least ten times. CDR3 nucleotides: TGCAGCGTTGACGGGCATACAAGATCCTACAATGAGCAGTTCTTC. Amino acid sequence: CSVDGHTRSYNEQFF. The rearrangement uses TRBV29-1 and TRBJ2-1; D call uncertain. CDR3 length: 15 residues. V was cut by 3 bases and J by 1 base, with 13 bases left in between. The germline V gene has CDR1 SQVTM and CDR2 ANQGSEA.

This clonotype appeared many times. The J gene is TRBJ2-1, the V gene TRBV7-9; D uncertain. The CDR3 runs 14 residues. Trimming took 4 bases from V and 5 from J, leaving 12 bases between them. CDR1 and CDR2 from the germline V gene are SEHNR and FQNEAQ (reference sequence). This CDR3 is CASSSALINNEQFF. As DNA, the CDR3 is TGTGCCAGCAGCTCCGCGCTTATAAACAATGAGCAGTTCTTC.

This clonotype was counted ten times or more. The chain couples TRBV27 to TRBJ2-5; 8 bases map to TRBD2. The CDR3 consists of 15 residues. Trimming at V came to 8 bases and at J to 4 bases, leaving 12 bases not matched to a gene. From germline, CDR1 is MNHEY and CDR2 SMNVEV (reference sequence). The CDR3 is CASGLSGTPGETQYF. CDR3 nucleotide sequence: TGTGCCAGCGGCCTTAGCGGGACCCCCGGAGAGACCCAGTACTTC.

This clonotype was detected many times. CDR3 sequence reads: CASRADSGNTIYF. DNA for the CDR3: TGTGCCAGCAGGGCCGACTCTGGAAACACCATATATTTT. The chain employs TRBV6-6 and TRBJ1-3; D is undetermined. This CDR3 contains 13 residues. With 6 bases removed from V and 0 bases from J, the gap between germline ends came to 6 bases. The germline gives CDR1 MNHNY, CDR2 SVGAGI (reference sequence).

This clonotype has ten or more counts. The chain recombines TRBV5-1 with TRBJ2-1; D call uncertain. Trimming shortened V by 4 bases and J by 6 bases, and 17 bases separated the two germline ends. This CDR3 comprises 15 residues. Germline loops: CDR1 SGHRS, CDR2 YFSETQ. CDR3 region: CASSLRALTLNEQFF. CDR3 DNA sequence: TGCGCCAGCAGCCTCCGGGCCCTCACCCTCAATGAGCAGTTCTTC.

This clonotype has a count of ten or more. V gene TRBV6-5 combines with J gene TRBJ1-1; 8 bases are shared with TRBD1. V trimming: 8 bases; J trimming: 3 bases; junction bases outside the gene matches: 8. The CDR3 is 14 residues long. Germline CDR1 and CDR2: MNHEY and SVGAGI. The CDR3 reads CASSQTGVDTEAFF. CDR3 bases: TGTGCCAGCTCCCAGACAGGGGTCGACACTGAAGCTTTCTTT.

This clonotype was seen ten or more times. CDR3 bases: TGCAGTGCTAGCGGGAGCACAGATACGCAGTATTTT. Translated, it gives CSASGSTDTQYF. This rearrangement joins TRBV20-1 to TRBJ2-3; no clear D gene. CDR3 size: 12 residues. The germline CDR1 and CDR2 sequences are DFQATT and SNEGSKA (reference sequence). V lost 3 bases to trimming and J lost 0 bases, with 4 bases between them.

V usage is TRBV5-8 and J usage is TRBJ2-1, with 10 nucleotides matching TRBD1. Germline V gives CDR1 SGHTS, CDR2 YDEGEE. V shed 4 bases and J 1 base; nucleotides not matched to a gene: 2. The CDR3 sequence is 15 residues long. DNA of the CDR3: TGTGCCAGCAGCAAGGGACAGGGGTCCTACAATGAGCAGTTCTTC. Translation: CASSKGQGSYNEQFF.

This clonotype was found many times. The rearrangement joins TRBV7-9 to TRBJ2-1; possibly TRBD2 for D (6 bases). The CDR3 has 17 amino acids. V lost 7 bases and J lost 0, with 19 bases in between. Germline V gives CDR1 SEHNR, CDR2 FQNEAQ (reference sequence). Written as DNA, the CDR3 is TGTGCCAGCACCCCTAGGGCTGCGGGAAGCTCCTACAATGAGCAGTTCTTC. Amino acids: CASTPRAAGSSYNEQFF.

This clonotype was recorded at least ten times. The J gene is TRBJ1-1, the V gene TRBV10-3; D unresolved. The CDR3 consists of 12 residues. Germline V CDR1 and CDR2: ENHRY, SYGVKD. V was shortened by 2 bases and J by 6 bases, with 7 bases between the two germline ends. CDR3 protein: CAISEAEAEAFF. The DNA for the CDR3 is TGTGCCATCAGTGAGGCTGAGGCTGAAGCTTTCTTT.

This clonotype has a count of ten or more. This chain connects TRBV12-3 or TRBV12-4 to TRBJ2-4; tentative D call: TRBD2 (7 bases). V dropped 4 bases and J dropped 4 bases, with 14 bases sitting between them. CDR3 size: 15 residues. In nucleotides, the CDR3 is TGTGCCAGCAGTTCCCCGGGGGGCGGGAAAAACATTCAGTACTTC. Translated, it gives CASSSPGGGKNIQYF.

Many counts were recorded for this clonotype. The chain carries TRBV5-1 and TRBJ2-1; 8 bases are a match to TRBD2. Per germline, CDR1 SGHRS and CDR2 YFSETQ. The length of the CDR3 is 13 residues. V was clipped by 4 bases and J by 5 bases; unmatched bases: 2. The DNA of the CDR3 is TGCGCCAGCAGCGTTAGCGGGGACAATGAGCAGTTCTTC. This translates into CASSVSGDNEQFF.

This clonotype was seen repeatedly, ten times or more. The rearrangement links TRBV13 to TRBJ2-1, with a possible D match to TRBD2 (6 bases). CDR1 and CDR2 from the germline V gene are PRHDT and FYEKMQ (reference sequence). V lost 0 bases, J lost 3 bases, and 15 bases lay in between. This CDR3 region has 17 residues. DNA of the CDR3: TGTGCCAGCAGCTTAGGGGGCGGGAAGAACCACTACAATGAGCAGTTCTTC. Protein product: CASSLGGGKNHYNEQFF.

This clonotype was seen at least ten times. The rearrangement uses TRBV11-2 and TRBJ2-1; TRBD2 matches 9 bases. This CDR3 has 16 residues. V lost 1 base to trimming and J lost 3 bases; unmatched junction nucleotides: 4. CDR1 is SGHAT and CDR2 is FQNNGV in the germline V gene. CDR3 sequence (DNA): TGTGCCAGCAGCTTAGGTCGCGGGAGGGTCTACAATGAGCAGTTCTTC. Protein product: CASSLGRGRVYNEQFF.

On this clonotype: The DNA is omitted, as the CDR3 cannot be located on it reliably, and the CDR3 follows TCRdb's listing. This rearrangement joins TRBV11-1 to TRBJ2-3; the tabulated D call, TRBD2, remains unverified against the DNA. The CDR3 is 19 amino acids in total, end residues counted. Looked up from germline, CDR1 is SGHAT and CDR2 is FQDESV (reference sequence). The chain's CDR3 is CASSFYICSARVGGDTQYF.

The CDR3 bases are TGTGCCAGCAGCACCCTTCTCGGGAGGTACAATGAGCAGTTCTTC. The encoded protein is CASSTLLGRYNEQFF. This rearrangement joins TRBV7-9 to TRBJ2-1, with 7 bases that match TRBD2. This CDR3 contains 15 residues. Germline values: CDR1 SEHNR, CDR2 FQNEAQ (reference sequence). Trimming at V came to 5 bases and at J to 4 bases, leaving 8 bases not matched to a gene.